This TCR beta chain was identified in a study of beta chain features in type 1 diabetes. Findings and limits, study-wide: cDNA-based reads could over-represent cells with high TCR expression. Compared to healthy donors, patients appeared to have naive, central memory and Treg TCRB repertoires that were more alike.

Based on CD45RO/CCR7/CD25/CD127/CD95/CD27, CD4+ regulatory, stem cell-like memory, naive and central memory cells were sorted. Germline V CDR1 and CDR2: SGHVS, FNYEAQ. The CDR3 is 16 amino acids. Notes on this clone: The target antigen is unknown. The junction does not match germline at one end; this may be a read error. This same CDR3 is encoded by further DNA sequences in the sample.

Expressed TCRB transcripts were sequenced, since all the RNA that had been isolated was reverse transcribed. The average output of naive, central memory and regulatory T cell samples was roughly 3.6 million reads. Clones were read by immunoSEQ multiplex PCR, and TCRdb kept only the in-frame ones, dropping some. The sample consists of 310,000 or so clones, roughly 8% of them appearing once. V gene TRBV7-6 combines with J gene TRBJ2-1; TRBD2 matches at 9 bases. The sample was central memory CD4+ T cells from blood. This receptor was identified in a woman between 18 and 29 years old in good health. The CDR3 region is CASTLNSGRDYNEQFF. The CDR3 nucleotides are TGTGCCAGCACCTTAAATAGCGGGAGAGACTACAATGAGCAGTTCTTC.